The subject of this entry is one T cell receptor (beta chain). Its specific antigen is unknown. Base qualities are not at hand, and no much larger clone is one base apart. The germline V gene supplies CDR1 SGHVS and CDR2 FNYEAQ. The germline ends are 14 bases apart after V is trimmed by 2 bases and J by 3 bases. From the cysteine up to the phenylalanine, the CDR3 has a length of 16 residues. CDR3 DNA is the only sequence kept; it has 48 bases, read in frame from the first base. The sample originates from a study of ipilimumab plus nivolumab after autologous stem cell transplantation (dated by TCRdb to the early 2020s). Regarding the study in general: Trial patients received a median of about 5 ipilimumab doses and roughly eight nivolumab doses. The intent-to-treat population of the trial consisted of 30 to 35 patients. Patients in the myeloma cohort were either high-risk and transplant-naive or had relapsed within 3 years of a first autologous transplant. The trial enrolled patients with high-risk diffuse large B cell lymphoma, mature T cell lymphoma, or multiple myeloma undergoing autologous transplant.

Checkpoint therapy was initiated 14 to 28 days after autologous transplant, and ipilimumab was administered at 1 mg/kg intravenously on day 1 of selected weeks. Patients received nivolumab at 3 mg/kg intravenously on day 1 of weeks 1, 4, 7, 10, and every two weeks through week 26. This Phase Ib clinical trial tested ipilimumab plus nivolumab, a combined checkpoint inhibition, as consolidation after autologous stem cell transplantation. The library was built by means of the immunoSEQ multiplex PCR assay. Sourced from immuneACCESS, this table was stored by TCRdb with only in-frame sequences that have V and J called. A share of the clones is absent; for the studies checked, an unresolved V gene accounts for under half, and the remainder has no known explanation. This sample comprises some 2,100 clones, under 80% of them detected only once. The ten largest clones take up roughly 60% of the sample. Overall study results and their limits: The authors concluded that combined checkpoint inhibition appeared tolerable when used as consolidation after transplant. The authors stated that profiles of the T cell receptor repertoire, regulatory T cell phenotype and gut microbiota provided a biologic rationale for studying this approach further.

The sample was PBMCs, taken in a trial of ipilimumab plus nivolumab as post-transplant consolidation. The clonotype originates from a male donor with multiple myeloma. The rearranged chain carries TRBV7-6 and TRBJ2-1; the D gene is unclear. The CDR3 reads CASSLSERESYNEQFF. In nucleotides, the sequence is TGTGCCAGCAGCTTAAGTGAGCGAGAAAGCTACAATGAGCAGTTCTTC.